The clone carrying this TCR beta chain was picked up a small number of times. What it recognizes is unknown. TCRdb reprocessed the reads with MiXCR, giving one entry per CDR3 protein. The sample lists 200,000 to 250,000 distinct CDR3 sequences; more than 9% were seen once. These data are taken from a study of T cell repertoires in cytomegalovirus infection. Study as a whole: TCR beta signatures that were public indicated CMV infection and matching HLA type. Study-wide results and caveats: CMV-specific HLA-C-restricted TCR beta clonotypes dominated the ex vivo response. Identification of carriers of CMV plus the relevant HLA was performed using cumulative public TCR beta family frequency.

V lost 6 bases and J 2 bases, leaving 8 bases between the germline ends. Germline lookup yields CDR1 MDHEN and CDR2 SYDVKM. The CDR3 length is 13 residues. This clonotype was obtained from a human donor in good health (CMV status not recorded). Some clones in this sample may be carry-over from other donors' samples. The chain joins TRBV28 to TRBJ1-5; a weak D match, TRBD1 (5 bases). The source material was PBMCs. The CDR3 region is CASREQGNQPQHF. For the CDR3, the DNA is TGTGCCAGCAGGGAACAGGGCAATCAGCCCCAGCATTTT.